This TCR beta chain was recorded in a study of T cell responses to AZD1222 COVID-19 vaccine. V lost 1 base and J 1 base, leaving 8 bases between the germline ends. CDR3 length equals 15 residues. Looked up from germline, CDR1 is LGHDT and CDR2 is YNNKEL (reference sequence). TCRdb's table, derived via immunoSEQ multiplex PCR, lists solely in-frame clones and lacks some. The sample yields roughly 100,000 clones, roughly 90% seen once. About this clone: Its antigen is as yet unknown.

General study points: With two AZD1222 doses given, Spike-specific TCR breadth and depth both rose.

The receptor was derived from an adult in good health. Sequencing was performed on peripheral blood, taken on day 0 of AZD1222 vaccination. The chain joins TRBV3-1 (or the pseudogene TRBV3-2) to TRBJ2-1; D uncertain. The CDR3 nucleotides read TGTGCCAGCAGCCAAGTGTCCAGTTCCTACAATGAGCAGTTCTTC. It yields the protein CASSQVSSSYNEQFF.